This T cell receptor (beta chain) was captured by sequencing in a study of control samples from healthy donors and cancer patients. TCRdb's table, derived via immunoSEQ multiplex PCR, lists solely in-frame clones and lacks some. The table lists 130,000 or so clones, roughly 92% of them singletons, with 5.5% in the top ten. The material sequenced was blood. The sequence was obtained from a man aged 18 to 29 in good health.

CDR3 sequence (DNA): TGTGCCAGCTCCCGGGACTCTAACACTGAAGCTTTCTTT. Protein sequence: CASSRDSNTEAFF. The V gene is TRBV18, the J gene TRBJ1-1, with D perhaps TRBD1 (5 bases). Trimming cost V 6 bases and J 2 bases, with 10 bases left between them. Germline V gives CDR1 KGHSH, CDR2 LQKENI. This CDR3 is 13 amino acids long.